These 8 T cell receptor beta chains share one sample of origin, sequenced in a study of graft-versus-host responses after intestinal transplantation. Here immunoSEQ multiplex PCR was the method, and the copy in TCRdb shows in-frame clones only, minus some. The sample records under 9,000 clones, 60% to 80% being singletons. Processing released intraepithelial and lamina propria lymphocytes from the graft tissue. Sequenced material: ileum tissue, taken 450 to 460 days after transplant. The origin of the receptors is a human patient who received an intestinal transplant, so some T cells may come from the graft donor.

This clone ranks as medium-sized. This chain joins TRBV27 and TRBJ2-7, with a possible D match to TRBD2 (5 bases). The ends were cut back, 6 bases at V and 2 bases at J, with 23 bases in the middle. The CDR3 extends over 17 amino acids. Germline CDR1 and CDR2: MNHEY and SMNVEV (reference sequence). The CDR3 coding sequence is TGTGCCAGCAGATCACTAGAGGCGGCTCCAGCCCCCTACGAGCAGTACGTC. This codes for CASRSLEAAPAPYEQYV.

The CDR3 protein is CASNTPGVSYNEQFF. In DNA form, the CDR3 reads TGTGCCAGCAACACACCGGGGGTGTCCTACAATGAGCAGTTCTTC. The chain carries TRBV11-2 and TRBJ2-1; D might be TRBD2 (6 bases). The CDR3 length is 15 residues. The ends were cut back, 7 bases at V and 1 base at J, with 14 bases in the middle. CDR1 and CDR2 from the germline V gene are SGHAT and FQNNGV.

The chain combines TRBV7-3 with TRBJ1-1, with D perhaps TRBD1 (5 bases). Germline-derived CDR1 and CDR2 are SGHTA and FQGTGA. The CDR3 sequence is 13 residues long. V gave up 5 bases and J gave up 8 bases, with 15 bases separating them. The CDR3 DNA follows: TGTGCCAGCAGCCCCGGGCCACAGGACGAAGCTTTCTTT. Its protein product is CASSPGPQDEAFF.

This clone turned up a few times. The V and J genes are TRBV28 and TRBJ2-1; 7 bases fit TRBD1. The V gene end was trimmed by 5 bases and the J gene end by 3 bases; junction bases not matched to a gene: 7. The germline gives CDR1 MDHEN, CDR2 SYDVKM. The CDR3 is made up of 15 amino acids. In DNA form, the CDR3 reads TGTGCCAGCAGTCAACAGGGGAGAGGCTACAATGAGCAGTTCTTC. Protein sequence: CASSQQGRGYNEQFF.

The V call is TRBV7-9, the J call TRBJ2-5; D is possibly TRBD1 (5 bases). Germline CDR1 SEHNR, CDR2 FQNEAQ (reference sequence). CDR3 length: 15 amino acids. Trimming shortened V by 5 bases and J by 3 bases, and 16 bases separated the two germline ends. CDR3 sequence (DNA): TGTGCCAGCAGCCCAGGGATTGGGCGAGAAGAGACCCAGTACTTC. It specifies CASSPGIGREETQYF.

This clone has a single count. The chain uses TRBV5-6 and TRBJ1-2; D not resolved. V was clipped by 1 base and J by 8 bases, with 12 bases between them. Germline values: CDR1 SGHDT, CDR2 YYEEEE. This CDR3 comprises 13 residues. CDR3 DNA sequence: TGTGCCAGCAGCTTGCGTAGAGGGAAAGGCTACACCTTC. Protein: CASSLRRGKGYTF. Full variable domain (outside the CDR3, taken from reference TRBV5-6 and TRBJ1-2): DAGVTQSPTHLIKTRGQQVTLRCSPKSGHDTVSWYQQALGQGPQFIFQYYEEEERQRGNFPDRFSGHQFPNYSSELNVNALLLGDSALYLCASSLRRGKGYTFGSGTRLTVV.

The CDR3 region is CAISLGLEETQYF. The CDR3 DNA reads as TGTGCCATCAGTCTAGGACTAGAGGAGACCCAGTACTTC. The rearrangement joins TRBV10-3 to TRBJ2-5; 7 nucleotides agree with TRBD2. Germline CDR1 reads ENHRY; CDR2 reads SYGVKD. This CDR3 spans 13 amino acids. The ends lost 5 bases at V and 5 bases at J; junction bases unmatched: 5.

The chain has TRBV5-1 and TRBJ1-4, with 8 nucleotides matching TRBD1. V shed 0 bases and J 5 bases; nucleotides not matched to a gene: 9. The CDR3 consists of 17 residues. Germline loops: CDR1 SGHRS, CDR2 YFSETQ. In nucleotides, the CDR3 is TGCGCCAGCAGCTTGGCTCGCTGGGGACAGGAGAATGAAAAACTGTTTTTT. The encoded protein is CASSLARWGQENEKLFF.